This is a list of T cell receptor beta chains from one sample in a study of blood T cell repertoires in COVID-19. The repertoire was sequenced with immunoSEQ multiplex PCR; TCRdb's copy has only in-frame clones and lacks some. The sample has around 150,000 clones; roughly 82% are singletons. The sequenced sample was peripheral blood. All receptors derive from a man aged 65-85 years with acute or convalescent COVID-19. CDR3s include the opening cysteine and the closing phenylalanine or tryptophan. D genes are given only for firm matches. Rows give clone size only sometimes, using once, few, many, or a class for an expanded clone.

J,V,size,D,length,DNA,CDR3
TRBJ2-3,TRBV29-1,few,TRBD2,15,TGCAGCCTTCACACTAGCGGGGGGAACACAGATACGCAGTATTTT,CSLHTSGGNTDTQYF
TRBJ1-6,TRBV3-1/TRBV3-2,.,TRBD1,14,TGTGCCAGCAGCCAGGGGACAGTGAATTCACCCCTCCACTTT,CASSQGTVNSPLHF
TRBJ2-3,TRBV5-1,.,.,16,TGCGCCAGCAGCTTAGAAGGGACAAGTGGTACAGATACGCAGTATTTT,CASSLEGTSGTDTQYF
TRBJ1-6,TRBV5-1,.,TRBD1,13,TGCGCCAGCAGCTTGGGACAGGGCTCACCCCTCCACTTT,CASSLGQGSPLHF
TRBJ1-5,TRBV3-1/TRBV3-2,.,TRBD1,16,TGTGCCAGCAGCCAGGGCGGGACAGGGGGAGGCCAGCCCCAGCATTTT,CASSQGGTGGGQPQHF
TRBJ2-3,TRBV12-5,.,TRBD2,17,TGTGCTAGTGGTTTGGGACTCACTAGCGGGACGGCAGATACGCAGTATTTT,CASGLGLTSGTADTQYF
TRBJ1-1,TRBV7-9,once,.,13,TGTGCCAGCAGCGCGGACACCTACACTGAAGCTTTCTTT,CASSADTYTEAFF
TRBJ2-1,TRBV9,.,TRBD1,15,TGTGCCAGCAGCGTAGGGACAGGGGGCCGTAATGAGCAGTTCTTC,CASSVGTGGRNEQFF
TRBJ1-1,TRBV18,.,TRBD1,20,TGTGCCAGCTCACCGTTTGCCCCTAGGACAGGGGGCGACTTGAACACTGAAGCTTTCTTT,CASSPFAPRTGGDLNTEAFF
TRBJ2-3,TRBV5-1,.,.,14,TGCGCCAGCAGCTTGATATATGGCACAGATACGCAGTATTTT,CASSLIYGTDTQYF
TRBJ2-5,TRBV5-1,few,.,14,TGCGCCAGCAGCTTTGGGCGACAAATAGAGACCCAGTACTTC,CASSFGRQIETQYF
TRBJ1-5,TRBV19,.,TRBD1,13,TGTGCCAGTAGGGACAGGGGAAATCAGCCCCAGCATTTT,CASRDRGNQPQHF
TRBJ2-2,TRBV7-3,.,TRBD2,16,TGTGCCAGCAGCTTAATGGCTAGCGGGTCTACCGGGGAGCTGTTTTTT,CASSLMASGSTGELFF
TRBJ2-2,TRBV19,.,TRBD1,14,TGTGCCAGTAGGCCGGGACAGGGGACCGGGGAGCTGTTTTTT,CASRPGQGTGELFF
TRBJ1-4,TRBV5-8,.,TRBD1,16,TGTGCCAGCAGCTTCGGAGCCGGGACAGGGGGAGAAAAACTGTTTTTT,CASSFGAGTGGEKLFF
TRBJ1-1,TRBV5-1,.,TRBD1,14,TGCGCCAGCAGGGGGACAGGACGGAACACTGAAGCTTTCTTT,CASRGTGRNTEAFF
TRBJ1-3,TRBV15,many,.,19,TGTGCCACCAGCAGAGAAATCCGGACACTCAAAAGCTCTGGAAACACCATATATTTT,CATSREIRTLKSSGNTIYF
TRBJ2-7,TRBV19,.,TRBD1,15,TGTGCCAGTAGTAGTGGTTCGGACAGGTTTTACGAGCAGTACTTC,CASSSGSDRFYEQYF
TRBJ1-1,TRBV5-1,.,.,14,TGCGCCAGCAGCTTGCAGGTCGGGAACACTGAAGCTTTCTTT,CASSLQVGNTEAFF
TRBJ1-3,TRBV18,.,.,14,TGTGCCAGCTCGACCGAGGCCACTGGAAACACCATATATTTT,CASSTEATGNTIYF
TRBJ1-5,TRBV28,.,.,16,TGTGCCAGCAGTAGGACACAGGGTAGGGGCAATCAGCCCCAGCATTTT,CASSRTQGRGNQPQHF
TRBJ2-2,TRBV7-3,.,TRBD1,15,TGTGCCAGCAGTGACAGGGGCGAGAACACCGGGGAGCTGTTTTTT,CASSDRGENTGELFF
TRBJ1-3,TRBV10-3,.,TRBD1,16,TGTGCCATCAGCGGGGACAGGGGGCTGTCTGGAAACACCATATATTTT,CAISGDRGLSGNTIYF
TRBJ1-2,TRBV7-9,.,.,13,TGTGCCAGCAGCTTAGTGGGGGCGAGGGGCTACACCTTC,CASSLVGARGYTF
TRBJ1-4,TRBV19,.,TRBD1,14,TGTGCCAGTACCTCTCGGGACAGGGCTAAAGGACTGTTTTTT,CASTSRDRAKGLFF
TRBJ2-7,TRBV2,.,.,15,TGTGCCAGCAGTGAATGGCTAGAGCTGGCCTACGAGCAGTACTTC,CASSEWLELAYEQYF
TRBJ1-3,TRBV5-6,.,.,16,TGTGCCAGCAGCTTGGTGCAGGCTTTGTCTGGAAACACCATATATTTT,CASSLVQALSGNTIYF
TRBJ1-5,TRBV7-9,.,TRBD1,17,TGTGCCAGCAGCTCCACTGTGGGACAGGGAGGTTTTCAGCCCCAGCATTTT,CASSSTVGQGGFQPQHF